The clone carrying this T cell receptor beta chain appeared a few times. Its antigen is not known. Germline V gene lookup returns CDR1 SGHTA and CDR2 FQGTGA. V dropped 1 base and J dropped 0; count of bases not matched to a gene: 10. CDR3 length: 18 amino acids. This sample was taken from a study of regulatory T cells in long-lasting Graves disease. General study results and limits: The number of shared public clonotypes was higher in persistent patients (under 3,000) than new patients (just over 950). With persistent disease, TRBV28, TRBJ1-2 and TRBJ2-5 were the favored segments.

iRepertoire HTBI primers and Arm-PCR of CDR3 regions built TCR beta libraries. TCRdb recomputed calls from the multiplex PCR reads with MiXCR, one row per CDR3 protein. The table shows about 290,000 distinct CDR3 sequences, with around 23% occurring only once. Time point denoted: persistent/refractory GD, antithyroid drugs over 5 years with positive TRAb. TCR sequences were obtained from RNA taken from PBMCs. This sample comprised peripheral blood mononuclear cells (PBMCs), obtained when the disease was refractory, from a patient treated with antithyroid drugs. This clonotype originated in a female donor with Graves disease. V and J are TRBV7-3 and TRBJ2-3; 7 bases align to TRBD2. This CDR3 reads CASSLNPPLAVSTDTQYF. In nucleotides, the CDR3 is TGTGCCAGCAGCTTAAACCCACCGCTAGCGGTTAGCACAGATACGCAGTATTTT.